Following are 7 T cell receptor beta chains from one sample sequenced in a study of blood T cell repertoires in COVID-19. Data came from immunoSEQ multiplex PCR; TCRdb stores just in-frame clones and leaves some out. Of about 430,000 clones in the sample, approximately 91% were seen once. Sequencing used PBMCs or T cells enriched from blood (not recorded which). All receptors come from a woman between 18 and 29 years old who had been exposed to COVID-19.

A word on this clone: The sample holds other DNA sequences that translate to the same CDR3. Here the CDR3 reads CASSVAGGRTDTQYF. For the CDR3, the DNA is TGTGCCAGCAGCGTTGCGGGAGGGCGCACAGATACGCAGTATTTT. The chain uses TRBV9 and TRBJ2-3; TRBD2 matches 9 bases. The V and J ends lost 2 bases and 1 base, in that order; junction bases with no gene match: 2. Germline-derived CDR1 and CDR2 are SGDLS and YYNGEE. The CDR3 loop spans 15 amino acids.

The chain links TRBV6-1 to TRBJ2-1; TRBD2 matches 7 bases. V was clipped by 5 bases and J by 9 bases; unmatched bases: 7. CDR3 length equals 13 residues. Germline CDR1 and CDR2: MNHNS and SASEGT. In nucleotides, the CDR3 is TGTGCCAGCAGTTCCATGACTAGCAGTGAGCAGTTCTTC. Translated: CASSSMTSSEQFF.

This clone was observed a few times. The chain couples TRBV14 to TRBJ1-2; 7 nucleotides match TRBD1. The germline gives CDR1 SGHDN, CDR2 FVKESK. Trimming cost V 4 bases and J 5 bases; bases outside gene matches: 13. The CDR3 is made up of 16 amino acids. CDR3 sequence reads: CASSRLQGRGEYGYTF. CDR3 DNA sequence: TGTGCCAGCAGCCGCCTACAGGGGCGCGGGGAGTATGGCTACACCTTC. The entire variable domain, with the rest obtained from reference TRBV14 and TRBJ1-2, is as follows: EAGVTQFPSHSVIEKGQTVTLRCDPISGHDNLYWYRRVMGKEIKFLLHFVKESKQDESGMPNNRFLAERTGGTYSTLKVQPAELEDSGVYFCASSRLQGRGEYGYTFGSGTRLTVV.

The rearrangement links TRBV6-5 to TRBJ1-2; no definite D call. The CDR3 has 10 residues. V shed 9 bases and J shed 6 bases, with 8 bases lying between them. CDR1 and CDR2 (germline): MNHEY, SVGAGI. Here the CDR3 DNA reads TGTGCCAGTCGAGGGAATGGCTACACCTTC. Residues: CASRGNGYTF.

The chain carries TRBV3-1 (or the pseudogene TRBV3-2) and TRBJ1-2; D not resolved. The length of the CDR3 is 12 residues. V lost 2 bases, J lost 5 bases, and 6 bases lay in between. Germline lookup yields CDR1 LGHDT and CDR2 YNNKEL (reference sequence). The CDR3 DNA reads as TGTGCCAGCAGCCAAAAGCTTTATGGCTACACCTTC. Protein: CASSQKLYGYTF.

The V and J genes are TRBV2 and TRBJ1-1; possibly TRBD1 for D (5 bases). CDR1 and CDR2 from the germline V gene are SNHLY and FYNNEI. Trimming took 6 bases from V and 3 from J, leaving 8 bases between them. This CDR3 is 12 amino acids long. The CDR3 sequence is CASRRGHTEAFF. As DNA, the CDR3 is TGTGCCAGCAGAAGGGGTCACACTGAAGCTTTCTTT.

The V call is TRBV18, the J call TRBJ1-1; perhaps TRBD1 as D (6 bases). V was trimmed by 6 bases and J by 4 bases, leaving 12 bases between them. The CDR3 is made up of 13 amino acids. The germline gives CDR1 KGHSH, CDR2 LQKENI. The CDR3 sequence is CASSAGAGTEAFF. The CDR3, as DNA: TGTGCCAGCTCGGCAGGGGCCGGCACTGAAGCTTTCTTT.